Below are 25 T cell receptor beta chains sequenced from a single sample in a study of PD-1 blockade in classical Hodgkin lymphoma (dated by TCRdb to the early 2020s). Library preparation used the immunoSEQ multiplex PCR assay. TCRdb obtained this table from immuneACCESS and retained in-frame rearrangements with V and J assigned. These tables miss some clones; where compared with another copy, unresolved V genes account for less than half of the shortfall, and the remainder is unexplained. The sample table contains 26,000 or so clones; only one count was recorded for 72% of them. The biggest ten clones account for around 3.3% of the sample. This sample's time point label indicates: cycle 4 day 1 (C4D1), after 6 weeks of nivolumab. Every trial patient had relapsed after autologous stem cell transplantation, and cohorts A, B and C differed in prior brentuximab vedotin exposure. Sequencing used peripheral blood mononuclear cells (PBMCs), obtained before the fourth cycle of nivolumab. These receptors originate from a human donor with classical Hodgkin lymphoma.

The chain is built from TRBV4-3 and TRBJ2-6; D possibly uses TRBD1 or TRBD2 (5 bases each). Germline CDR1 reads LGHNA; CDR2 reads YSLEER. The CDR3 consists of 16 residues. The ends were cut back, 8 bases at V and 0 bases at J, with 14 bases in the middle. The CDR3 DNA sequence: TGCGCCAGCTCCGGGACCGGGTACTCTGGGGCCAACGTCCTGACTTTC. Encoded protein: CASSGTGYSGANVLTF.

This chain uses TRBV6-6 with TRBJ2-7, with D tentatively TRBD1 (5 bases). The CDR3 is 14 residues long. Trimming cost V 4 bases and J 1 base, with 11 bases left between them. Germline CDR1 and CDR2: MNHNY and SVGAGI (reference sequence). CDR3 in amino acids: CASSSTTASYEQYF. In DNA, the CDR3 is TGTGCCAGCAGTTCTACGACAGCATCCTACGAGCAGTACTTC.

V and J are TRBV1 and TRBJ2-7; TRBD2 is the table's D call and was not checked against the DNA. TRBV1 is annotated as a pseudogene. This CDR3 region has 16 residues. CDR3 loop: CTSSQEAGRASYEQYF. The CDR3 DNA reads as TGCACCAGCAGCCAAGAGGCCGGGAGGGCCTCCTACGAGCAGTACTTC.

This sequence joins TRBV18 and TRBJ1-1; TRBD1 is a possible D gene (5 bases). The CDR3 runs 15 residues. The germline V gene encodes CDR1 KGHSH and CDR2 LQKENI. Trimming pared 4 bases from V and 0 bases from J, leaving 12 bases between. The CDR3 bases are TGTGCCAGCTCACTCCGGACGGACATGAACACTGAAGCTTTCTTT. It encodes CASSLRTDMNTEAFF.

This clone was picked up a small number of times. This sequence joins TRBV11-2 and TRBJ2-7, with 7 nucleotides matching TRBD1. V dropped 5 bases and J dropped 6; count of bases not matched to a gene: 4. This CDR3 has 12 residues. Germline V gene sequence: CDR1 SGHAT, CDR2 FQNNGV. In DNA, the CDR3 is TGTGCCAGCAGCCCGACAGGGACCGAGCAGTACTTC. It translates to CASSPTGTEQYF.

This chain uses TRBV29-1 with TRBJ1-3, with TRBD1 identical over 7 bases. CDR3 length equals 15 residues. The V segment lost 5 bases and the J segment 0 bases; nucleotides outside the gene matches: 7. Germline V gene data show CDR1 as SQVTM and CDR2 as ANQGSEA. DNA of the CDR3: TGCAGCGTTATTGGGACAGTGAGCTCTGGAAACACCATATATTTT. Its protein is CSVIGTVSSGNTIYF.

Here the CDR3 reads CAIRDKGTEAFF. The CDR3, as DNA: TGTGCCATCAGAGATAAAGGCACTGAAGCTTTCTTT. This chain joins TRBV10-3 and TRBJ1-1; D not resolved. Deletions cut 6 bases from V and 4 bases from J, with 9 bases between. This CDR3 has 12 residues. CDR1 is ENHRY, CDR2 SYGVKD, per germline.

The V gene is TRBV10-3, the J gene TRBJ2-3; D may correspond to TRBD1 or TRBD2 (5 bases each). CDR1 and CDR2 (germline): ENHRY, SYGVKD. V gave up 6 bases and J gave up 6 bases, with 13 bases separating them. CDR3 length: 13 residues. For the CDR3, the DNA is TGTGCCATCAGCCCCGGGACGCAGGATACGCAGTATTTT. Its protein product is CAISPGTQDTQYF.

The rearrangement uses TRBV7-8 and TRBJ1-2; D uncertain. Trimming removed 5 bases from V and 4 bases from J, with 11 bases in between. CDR3 length: 13 residues. Germline lookup yields CDR1 SGHVS and CDR2 FQNEAQ. The CDR3 region is CASSPSPSYGYTF. CDR3 nucleotide sequence: TGTGCCAGCAGCCCCAGCCCTAGCTATGGCTACACCTTC.

CDR3 nucleotides: TGTGCCAGCCGGGACAGGGGTCCCGGGGAGCTGTTTTTT. This encodes CASRDRGPGELFF. The rearrangement uses TRBV6-1 and TRBJ2-2, with 10 nucleotides matching TRBD1. Losses at the gene ends were 8 bases for V and 6 bases for J; bases not matched to a gene: 3. This CDR3 contains 13 residues. Germline V CDR1 and CDR2: MNHNS, SASEGT.

The chain combines TRBV27 with TRBJ2-1; 14 nucleotides line up with TRBD2. The CDR3 totals 15 residues. CDR1 and CDR2 (germline): MNHEY, SMNVEV (reference sequence). J gave up 5 bases and V 10 bases, and 7 bases lay outside the gene matches. The CDR3 here is CATPTTSGRDNEQFF. CDR3 in DNA: TGTGCCACCCCCACGACTAGCGGGAGGGACAATGAGCAGTTCTTC.

The gene calls are TRBV4-3 and TRBJ1-3, with no clear D. Germline V CDR1 and CDR2: LGHNA, YSLEER. The CDR3 is 16 residues long. The V end lost 0 bases, the J end lost 4 bases, and 13 bases lay between the germline ends. The CDR3 spells CASSQDLPGGGNTIYF. The CDR3 DNA sequence: TGCGCCAGCAGCCAAGATCTTCCGGGTGGCGGAAACACCATATATTTT.

The chain recombines TRBV27 with TRBJ1-1; D is possibly TRBD1 (6 bases). CDR3 size: 15 residues. In germline, CDR1 is MNHEY, CDR2 SMNVEV (reference sequence). Deletions cut 5 bases from V and 1 base from J, with 14 bases between. This chain's CDR3 is CASSPTLTGNTEAFF. Written as DNA, the CDR3 is TGTGCCAGCAGTCCCACCCTGACAGGGAACACTGAAGCTTTCTTT.

V usage is TRBV5-7 and J usage is TRBJ2-5; TRBD2 agrees at 7 bases. TRBV5-7 is assigned to the ORF class and has an uncertain function. CDR3 size: 16 residues. V was pared by 0 bases and J by 4 bases, with 9 bases of the junction left unmatched. The CDR3 DNA reads TGTGCCAGCAGCTTGGCCGCGGGGGTCGCGCGAGAGACCCAGTACTTC. Its translation is CASSLAAGVARETQYF.

V and J are TRBV2 and TRBJ2-3; D is perhaps TRBD1 (5 bases). Trimming pared 4 bases from V and 6 bases from J, leaving 14 bases between. This CDR3 is 14 amino acids long. Germline loops: CDR1 SNHLY, CDR2 FYNNEI. The CDR3 protein is CASSVTAGRDTQYF. In DNA, the CDR3 is TGTGCCAGCAGTGTTACTGCAGGGCGGGATACGCAGTATTTT.

This clone was observed a handful of times. The V and J genes are TRBV15 and TRBJ2-1, with a tentative D call TRBD2 (6 bases). The CDR3 runs to 16 residues. Germline CDR1 is LNHNV and CDR2 is YYDKDF (reference sequence). V gave up 5 bases and J gave up 4 bases, with 18 bases separating them. The CDR3 loop is CATSGHPGGEYNEQFF. CDR3 coding DNA: TGTGCCACCAGCGGCCACCCGGGCGGGGAGTACAATGAGCAGTTCTTC.

The V and J genes are TRBV18 and TRBJ1-3; D not certain. The CDR3 contains 16 residues. Trimming stripped 4 bases from V and 0 bases from J, with 13 bases between. The germline gives CDR1 KGHSH, CDR2 LQKENI. CDR3 nucleotide sequence: TGTGCCAGCTCACAAATGGACCCCGACTCTGGAAACACCATATATTTT. It is translated as CASSQMDPDSGNTIYF.

This rearrangement joins TRBV5-6 to TRBJ2-7, with D perhaps TRBD1 (6 bases). The germline V gene has CDR1 SGHDT and CDR2 YYEEEE. The CDR3 is 13 residues long. Trimming pared 7 bases from V and 2 bases from J, leaving 13 bases between. CDR3 coding DNA: TGTGCCAGCCTGGGGGCTGGTACCTACGAGCAGTACTTC. Translated: CASLGAGTYEQYF.

The chain has TRBV28 and TRBJ2-2; TRBD2 is a possible D gene (5 bases). V lost 5 bases and J 8 bases, leaving 21 bases between the germline ends. CDR3 length equals 16 residues. The germline V gene encodes CDR1 MDHEN and CDR2 SYDVKM. CDR3 amino acids: CASSSESRARGGELFF. In nucleotides, the CDR3 is TGTGCCAGCAGTAGTGAGTCGAGGGCCAGAGGGGGGGAGCTGTTTTTT.

This chain's CDR3 is CARSSRSSGSRNQPQHF. The CDR3 nucleotides read TGTGCCAGAAGCTCCCGCTCCTCCGGATCCCGCAATCAGCCCCAGCATTTT. The chain has TRBV5-3 and TRBJ1-5, with unresolved D. TRBV5-3 is annotated as an ORF whose role is uncertain. V lost 3 bases and J lost 2, with 18 bases in between. The CDR3 has 17 amino acids.

The chain couples TRBV4-3 to TRBJ2-1, with D hard to call. Trimming stripped 3 bases from V and 7 bases from J, with 13 bases between. Germline CDR1 LGHNA, CDR2 YSLEER. CDR3 size: 14 residues. The CDR3 sequence: CASSQGIGMNEQFF. The CDR3 DNA is TGCGCCAGCAGCCAGGGGATAGGGATGAATGAGCAGTTCTTC.

The V and J genes are TRBV5-1 and TRBJ2-2; 10 bases are shared with TRBD2. With V trimmed by 3 bases and J by 5 bases, 7 bases remained unmatched. This CDR3 comprises 16 residues. Germline V gene data show CDR1 as SGHRS and CDR2 as YFSETQ. The CDR3 sequence: CASSYGGTSVTGELFF. DNA for the CDR3: TGCGCCAGCAGCTATGGTGGGACTAGCGTAACCGGGGAGCTGTTTTTT.

V usage is TRBV5-1 and J usage is TRBJ1-1; D gene unclear. The CDR3 is 14 residues long. Per germline, CDR1 SGHRS and CDR2 YFSETQ. The V end lost 0 bases, the J end lost 1 base, and 7 bases lay between the germline ends. CDR3 region: CASSLGAANTEAFF. The CDR3 coding sequence is TGCGCCAGCAGCTTGGGGGCCGCGAACACTGAAGCTTTCTTT. Full variable domain (outside the CDR3, taken from reference TRBV5-1 and TRBJ1-1): KAGVTQTPRYLIKTRGQQVTLSCSPISGHRSVSWYQQTPGQGLQFLFEYFSETQRNKGNFPGRFSGRQFSNSRSEMNVSTLELGDSALYLCASSLGAANTEAFFGQGTRLTVV.

The chain uses TRBV30 and TRBJ2-7, with D possibly being TRBD1 (6 bases). The germline V gene encodes CDR1 GTSNPN and CDR2 SVGIG (reference sequence). CDR3 length: 16 residues. Deletions cut 0 bases from V and 4 bases from J, with 19 bases between. Written as DNA, the CDR3 is TGTGCCTGGAGTGTGGGGTCGGCGGCAGGGGAGTACGAGCAGTACTTC. Translating it yields CAWSVGSAAGEYEQYF.

The sample holds one count of this clone. This chain links TRBV7-9 with TRBJ2-7, with D perhaps TRBD2 (6 bases). The V gene's germline CDR1 is SEHNR and CDR2 FQNEAQ (reference sequence). The CDR3 consists of 15 residues. Trimming took off 0 bases at V and 0 bases at J, with 9 bases between the two ends. The CDR3: CASSLARGSSYEQYF. The CDR3 bases are TGTGCCAGCAGCTTAGCGCGGGGCAGCTCCTACGAGCAGTACTTC. Variable domain in full (rest from reference TRBV7-9 and TRBJ2-7): DTGVSQNPRHKITKRGQNVTFRCDPISEHNRLYWYRQTLGQGPEFLTYFQNEAQLEKSRLLSDRFSAERPKGSFSTLEIQRTEQGDSAMYLCASSLARGSSYEQYFGPGTRLTVT.